A single sample is the source of the 24 T cell receptor beta chains below, sequenced in a study of shared clonotypes between healthy human individuals. Some clones are missing from TCRdb's copy, which holds only in-frame ones; the method was immunoSEQ multiplex PCR. The sample has approximately 340,000 clones, more than 60% seen once. Material: memory CD4+ T cells sorted from blood. Documented subset: CD45RA-negative fraction. The receptors here all came from a man under 40 in good health.

V and J are TRBV28 and TRBJ1-2, with 8 nucleotides matching TRBD1. The V and J ends lost 4 bases and 7 bases, in that order; junction bases with no gene match: 8. The CDR3 is 14 amino acids. Germline values: CDR1 MDHEN, CDR2 SYDVKM. As DNA, the CDR3 is TGTGCCAGCAGTTACCTCCGACAGGGGAGTGGCTACACCTTC. Translation gives CASSYLRQGSGYTF.

The chain joins TRBV25-1 to TRBJ2-7; TRBD2 might be the D (5 bases). In germline, CDR1 is MGHDK, CDR2 SYGVNS. The V end lost 5 bases, the J end lost 5 bases, and 19 bases lay between the germline ends. The CDR3 has 15 residues. CDR3 protein: CASSPRDWFRHEQYF. Written as DNA, the CDR3 is TGTGCCAGCAGTCCGAGGGATTGGTTTAGGCACGAGCAGTACTTC.

The V and J genes are TRBV7-6 and TRBJ2-5; D may be TRBD2 (6 bases). The V and J ends lost 3 bases and 5 bases respectively, with 13 bases between them. The CDR3 totals 14 residues. CDR1 is SGHVS, CDR2 FNYEAQ, per germline. This CDR3 is CASSFLAPRETQYF. The CDR3 DNA reads TGTGCCAGCAGCTTTCTAGCGCCACGGGAGACCCAGTACTTC.

The sample holds a few counts of this clone. The J gene is TRBJ1-1, the V gene TRBV29-1; no definite D call. V lost 5 bases to trimming and J lost 1 base, with 11 bases between them. The CDR3 consists of 13 residues. Germline CDR1 reads SQVTM; CDR2 reads ANQGSEA. CDR3 residues: CSVRAPSNTEAFF. Written as DNA, the CDR3 is TGCAGCGTTCGTGCCCCATCGAACACTGAAGCTTTCTTT.

This chain links TRBV5-4 with TRBJ2-1, with 7 bases aligning to TRBD2. Looked up from germline, CDR1 is SGHNT and CDR2 is YYREEE (reference sequence). The V segment lost 1 base and the J segment 4 bases; nucleotides outside the gene matches: 8. The CDR3 is made up of 16 amino acids. This CDR3 reads CASSLRAGAGYNEQFF. The DNA for the CDR3 is TGTGCCAGCAGCTTGAGGGCGGGAGCAGGATACAATGAGCAGTTCTTC. The whole variable domain, filled in from reference TRBV5-4 and TRBJ2-1, reads ETGVTQSPTHLIKTRGQQVTLRCSSQSGHNTVSWYQQALGQGPQFIFQYYREEENGRGNFPPRFSGLQFPNYSSELNVNALELDDSALYLCASSLRAGAGYNEQFFGPGTRLTVL.

The V and J genes are TRBV27 and TRBJ1-1; possibly TRBD1 for D (5 bases). Germline loops: CDR1 MNHEY, CDR2 SMNVEV (reference sequence). Trimming took 7 bases from V and 0 from J, leaving 21 bases between them. The CDR3 contains 17 residues. The CDR3 loop reads CASTRFRGEGMNTEAFF. The DNA for the CDR3 is TGTGCCAGCACGCGATTCCGGGGTGAGGGGATGAACACTGAAGCTTTCTTT.

This chain joins TRBV7-8 and TRBJ2-7; tentatively, D is TRBD1 or TRBD2 (6 bases each). The V end was cut by 1 base, the J end by 2 bases, with 15 bases between. Germline lookup yields CDR1 SGHVS and CDR2 FQNEAQ. The CDR3 is 16 residues long. The CDR3 loop is CASSLDGGASAYEQYF. The CDR3 DNA reads TGTGCCAGCAGCTTAGACGGGGGCGCAAGCGCCTACGAGCAGTACTTC.

The chain has TRBV19 and TRBJ2-1; D assignment may be TRBD1 or TRBD2 (7 bases each). This CDR3 has 15 residues. V was trimmed by 4 bases and J by 4 bases, leaving 14 bases between them. The germline CDR1 and CDR2 sequences are LNHDA and SQIVND (reference sequence). In DNA form, the CDR3 reads TGTGCCAGTAGTAGGGGGACAGCGGGGTACAATGAGCAGTTCTTC. Protein sequence: CASSRGTAGYNEQFF.

This chain uses TRBV6-5 with TRBJ2-1; D perhaps matches TRBD1 (6 bases). The V end was cut by 6 bases, the J end by 0 bases, with 12 bases between. The length of the CDR3 is 15 residues. Per germline, CDR1 MNHEY and CDR2 SVGAGI. The CDR3 loop reads CASRAQTGSYNEQFF. The CDR3 DNA follows: TGTGCCAGCAGGGCTCAGACAGGCTCCTACAATGAGCAGTTCTTC.

This clone was observed a handful of times. The rearrangement joins TRBV6-6 to TRBJ1-5; no reliable D call. Germline V CDR1 and CDR2: MNHNY, SVGAGI (reference sequence). The CDR3 has 14 residues. Trimming pared 2 bases from V and 6 bases from J, leaving 11 bases between. The CDR3 is CASSYRPEGQPQHF. Written as DNA, the CDR3 is TGTGCCAGCAGTTACAGGCCAGAGGGTCAGCCCCAGCATTTT.

This clone was found once. The chain employs TRBV10-2 and TRBJ2-6; TRBD2 might be the D (6 bases). Trimming left V 4 bases short and J 1 base short, with 32 bases between. CDR3 length: 23 residues. Germline V gene lookup returns CDR1 WSHSY and CDR2 SAAADI. CDR3 in DNA: TGCGCCAGCAGTGGTGGGGCACCGGGACTCGGGGCAGGGTCGGCTTCTGGGGCCAACGTCCTGACTTTC. It translates to CASSGGAPGLGAGSASGANVLTF.

This clone was seen only a few times. This chain links TRBV2 with TRBJ2-5; 12 bases are a match to TRBD2. V was pared by 0 bases and J by 2 bases, with 13 bases of the junction left unmatched. Looked up from germline, CDR1 is SNHLY and CDR2 is FYNNEI. This CDR3 has 20 residues. This CDR3 is CASSEAPLRGLAGGQETQYF. CDR3 nucleotides: TGTGCCAGCAGTGAAGCGCCTCTGCGTGGTCTAGCGGGAGGGCAAGAGACCCAGTACTTC.

The rearrangement links TRBV28 to TRBJ2-6; D is uncertain. CDR1 is MDHEN and CDR2 is SYDVKM in the germline V gene. V was shortened by 4 bases and J by 1 base, with 8 bases between the two germline ends. The CDR3 extends over 15 amino acids. CDR3 residues: CASSSQSSGANVLTF. CDR3 sequence (DNA): TGTGCCAGCAGTTCTCAATCGTCTGGGGCCAACGTCCTGACTTTC.

V usage is TRBV28 and J usage is TRBJ1-2; unclear D gene. V dropped 7 bases and J dropped 7 bases, with 16 bases sitting between them. This CDR3 contains 13 residues. From germline, CDR1 is MDHEN and CDR2 SYDVKM. The CDR3 DNA is TGTGCCAGCACCGAAACCCGGATGTCTGGCTACACCTTC. It translates to CASTETRMSGYTF.

This clone was observed a handful of times. This sequence may be a read error, since a much larger clone differs from it by one base. The CDR3 coding sequence is TGTGCCAGTAGTAAGGACAGCTACGAGCAGTACTTC. Protein: CASSKDSYEQYF. The chain uses TRBV19 and TRBJ2-7, with D possibly being TRBD1 (6 bases). Trimming took off 4 bases at V and 3 bases at J, with 7 bases between the two ends. There are 12 residues in the CDR3. The germline gives CDR1 LNHDA, CDR2 SQIVND (reference sequence). The variable domain in full, with the rest retrieved from reference TRBV19 and TRBJ2-7, is DGGITQSPKYLFRKEGQNVTLSCEQNLNHDAMYWYRQDPGQGLRLIYYSQIVNDFQKGDIAEGYSVSREKKESFPLTVTSAQKNPTAFYLCASSKDSYEQYFGPGTRLTVT.

The J gene is TRBJ2-7, the V gene TRBV25-1, with D unclear. This CDR3 has 15 amino acids. Trimming took off 3 bases at V and 2 bases at J, with 14 bases between the two ends. Germline assignment: CDR1 MGHDK and CDR2 SYGVNS. The chain's CDR3 is CASSETGNEAYEQYF. The CDR3 DNA is TGTGCCAGCAGTGAGACTGGAAACGAAGCCTACGAGCAGTACTTC.

This chain connects TRBV9 to TRBJ2-1; 9 bases fit TRBD2. Trimming cost V 0 bases and J 8 bases; bases outside gene matches: 3. The CDR3 extends over 14 amino acids. Germline loops: CDR1 SGDLS, CDR2 YYNGEE. The CDR3 loop is CASSVVSGSDEQFF. CDR3 bases: TGTGCCAGCAGCGTAGTTAGCGGGAGTGATGAGCAGTTCTTC.

The chain has TRBV6-5 and TRBJ2-3; D gene ambiguous. The ends were cut back, 1 base at V and 8 bases at J, with 16 bases in the middle. The germline CDR1 and CDR2 sequences are MNHEY and SVGAGI. The CDR3 is 15 amino acids. The CDR3 reads CASSYLPSPRPTQYF. CDR3 bases: TGTGCCAGCAGTTACTTGCCCAGCCCTCGTCCTACGCAGTATTTT.

J is TRBJ2-7 and V is TRBV5-6; perhaps TRBD2 as D (5 bases). The V and J ends lost 4 bases and 6 bases respectively, with 11 bases between them. The CDR3 sequence is 12 residues long. Germline CDR1 reads SGHDT; CDR2 reads YYEEEE. Here the CDR3 DNA reads TGTGCCAGCAGCCTGGACTTCTTCGAGCAGTACTTC. It encodes CASSLDFFEQYF.

The chain recombines TRBV7-2 with TRBJ2-1; 9 bases line up with TRBD2. V was pared by 4 bases and J by 9 bases, with 10 bases of the junction left unmatched. CDR1 and CDR2 (germline): SGHTA, FQGNSA. The CDR3 is made up of 15 amino acids. In DNA form, the CDR3 reads TGTGCCAGCAGCTCTGGCGGTAGCGGGAGAGTTGAGCAGTTCTTC. Protein: CASSSGGSGRVEQFF.

The V call is TRBV7-9, the J call TRBJ1-4; D uncertain. This CDR3 has 12 amino acids. V lost 3 bases and J 7 bases, leaving 6 bases between the germline ends. Germline V lookup: CDR1 SEHNR, CDR2 FQNEAQ (reference sequence). CDR3 DNA: TGTGCCAGCAGCTTTATACCTGAAAAACTGTTTTTT. Its translation: CASSFIPEKLFF.

This clone showed up just once. The chain couples TRBV6-5 to TRBJ1-5; no clear D gene. V gave up 4 bases and J gave up 6 bases, with 10 bases separating them. Germline CDR1 is MNHEY and CDR2 is SVGAGI. The CDR3 is made up of 13 amino acids. CDR3 in amino acids: CASSSGLGQPQHF. In nucleotides, the CDR3 is TGTGCCAGCAGTTCAGGCCTTGGTCAGCCCCAGCATTTT.

This clone appeared a single time. V usage is TRBV4-2 and J usage is TRBJ2-1, with D perhaps assigned TRBD1 or TRBD2 (6 bases each). Germline V gene data show CDR1 as LGHNA and CDR2 as YNFKEQ. Between the trimmed V and J ends, which lost 0 bases and 4 bases, there was a span of 13 bases. The CDR3 length is 16 residues. The CDR3 region has the DNA TGTGCCAGCAGCCAAGAGGAGGGCCAGGGGTACAATGAGCAGTTCTTC. This codes for CASSQEEGQGYNEQFF.

This chain connects TRBV7-9 to TRBJ2-3; 7 bases are a match to TRBD2. Looked up from germline, CDR1 is SEHNR and CDR2 is FQNEAQ (reference sequence). The V segment lost 7 bases and the J segment 0 bases; nucleotides outside the gene matches: 10. This CDR3 is built from 16 residues. The CDR3, as DNA: TGTGCCAGCACCCCGGGGGGTACGAGCAGCACAGATACGCAGTATTTT. Residues: CASTPGGTSSTDTQYF.